Listed here is a single TCR beta chain. The antigen remains unidentified. Germline loops: CDR1 SQVTM, CDR2 ANQGSEA. This CDR3 comprises 13 residues. Trimming cost V 4 bases and J 7 bases; bases outside gene matches: 8. The data originate from a study of CD8 T cells in Susac syndrome. Study observations and caveats: As acknowledged by the study, its TCR sequencing and HLA analysis included a relatively small number of individuals.

Reverse transcription used about 0.45 to 1 ug RNA and random hexamers. Across 54 Vbeta and 13 Jbeta, TCR beta CDR3 was amplified with immunoSEQ multiplex PCR. Using its own MiXCR run on the immunoSEQ multiplex PCR reads, TCRdb lists one record per CDR3 protein. Of 160,000 or so distinct CDR3 sequences in the sample, 92% were seen once. Sequencing targeted TCR beta in blood CD8+ and CD4+ T cells. Input material: CD4+ T cells from PBMCs. The clonotype comes from a human donor in good health. This chain links TRBV29-1 with TRBJ2-7, with TRBD1 matching 9 bases. The CDR3 DNA reads as TGCAGCGTTGGACAGGGGGTCATGGGGGAGCAGTACTTC. Amino acids: CSVGQGVMGEQYF.